This T cell receptor beta chain was obtained from a study of technical replicates of blood from a few donors. The CDR3 length is 15 residues. Germline V gene data show CDR1 as SGHAT and CDR2 as FQDESV (reference sequence). V gave up 5 bases and J gave up 1 base; unmatched junction bases: 4. Clones were sequenced by immunoSEQ multiplex PCR, and TCRdb holds only the in-frame ones, with some missing. Of tens of thousands of clones listed, 88% are singletons. V gene TRBV11-1 combines with J gene TRBJ2-2; 7 bases line up with TRBD2. The receptor's source is a human donor in good health. Some clones in this sample may be carry-over from other donors' samples. Source material: PBMCs. In DNA, the CDR3 is TGTGCCAGCAGCCAGAAGCGGGAGAACACCGGGGAGCTGTTTTTT. Translated: CASSQKRENTGELFF.